The 22 T cell receptor beta chains below were found in one sample sequenced in a study of CD8 T cells in Susac syndrome. RNA amounts of roughly 0.45 to 1 ug underwent reverse transcription with random hexamers. TCRdb independently ran MiXCR on the immunoSEQ multiplex PCR reads; one entry per CDR3 protein. The sample lists fewer than 200,000 distinct CDR3 sequences, 90% to 95% occurring once. What was sequenced was CD4+ T cells from PBMCs. These receptors originate from a human donor with Susac syndrome.

The gene calls are TRBV3-1 and TRBJ2-2; the D gene is possibly TRBD2 (5 bases). Germline values: CDR1 LGHDT, CDR2 YNNKEL (reference sequence). V lost 4 bases to trimming and J lost 0 bases, with 12 bases between them. This CDR3 region has 16 residues. The CDR3 DNA is TGTGCCAGCAGCCTCAGTCGGACTGCGAACACCGGGGAGCTGTTTTTT. Translating gives CASSLSRTANTGELFF.

The chain is built from TRBV12-3 or TRBV12-4 and TRBJ2-5; no reliable D call. This CDR3 is built from 11 residues. V lost 1 base, J lost 7 bases, and 4 bases lay in between. This CDR3 is CASSLEVTQYF. The CDR3, as DNA: TGTGCCAGCAGTTTAGAAGTGACCCAGTACTTC.

The chain combines TRBV3-1 with TRBJ1-6; no clear D gene. Trimming stripped 4 bases from V and 4 bases from J, with 8 bases between. Germline V lookup: CDR1 LGHDT, CDR2 YNNKEL (reference sequence). The CDR3 length is 14 residues. In DNA form, the CDR3 reads TGTGCCAGCAGCCCCCAAACGTATAATTCACCCCTCCACTTT. Protein: CASSPQTYNSPLHF.

This chain connects TRBV6-2 or TRBV6-3 to TRBJ2-7; D is unclear. CDR1 MNHEY and CDR2 SVGEGT come from the germline V gene. V lost 7 bases, J lost 2 bases, and 15 bases lay in between. The CDR3 contains 14 residues. CDR3 sequence (DNA): TGTGCCAGCACCTCCGACGGATTCACCTACGAGCAGTACTTC. Protein product: CASTSDGFTYEQYF.

The V and J genes are TRBV5-6 and TRBJ2-7; 7 bases agree with TRBD1. The CDR3 has 14 residues. Germline CDR1 is SGHDT and CDR2 is YYEEEE. V lost 2 bases and J lost 3; bases outside the gene matches: 5. In DNA form, the CDR3 reads TGTGCCAGCAGCTTTGGGGACAGCTACTACGAGCAGTACTTC. Its protein product is CASSFGDSYYEQYF.

The chain is built from TRBV2 and TRBJ1-5; no firm D call. V lost 5 bases and J 4 bases, leaving 15 bases between the germline ends. The CDR3 covers 15 residues. Germline V gene sequence: CDR1 SNHLY, CDR2 FYNNEI. CDR3 bases: TGTGCCAGCAGTCGATTGGACCTAGGTAATCAGCCCCAGCATTTT. This encodes CASSRLDLGNQPQHF.

This sequence joins TRBV3-1 and TRBJ1-2; D is unclear. The CDR3 consists of 16 residues. V was pared by 5 bases and J by 7 bases, with 23 bases between. CDR1 and CDR2 (germline): LGHDT, YNNKEL (reference sequence). In DNA, the CDR3 is TGTGCCAGCAGCAAAAACACCCCGGTCCAGTTGGGTGGCTACACCTTC. Translated: CASSKNTPVQLGGYTF.

In DNA, the CDR3 is TGCAGTGCTAGAGAACCAGGGTTCAATGGCTACACCTTC. Translating it yields CSAREPGFNGYTF. The rearrangement uses TRBV20-1 and TRBJ1-2, with D possibly matching TRBD1 (5 bases). Deletions cut 0 bases from V and 6 bases from J, with 11 bases between. From germline, CDR1 is DFQATT and CDR2 SNEGSKA (reference sequence). The CDR3 has 13 amino acids.

This chain joins TRBV12-3 or TRBV12-4 and TRBJ1-2, with D perhaps TRBD1 (6 bases). V shed 6 bases and J shed 0 bases, with 14 bases lying between them. The CDR3 runs to 15 residues. The chain's CDR3 is CASSITGKANYGYTF. The CDR3 DNA reads TGTGCCAGCAGCATTACAGGGAAAGCTAACTATGGCTACACCTTC.

This chain uses TRBV12-3 or TRBV12-4 with TRBJ2-7; 10 bases align to TRBD1. The CDR3 is made up of 15 amino acids. The J segment lost 4 bases and the V segment lost 5 bases, leaving 8 bases of the junction unmatched. This chain's CDR3 is CASSARQGAFYEQYF. The CDR3 nucleotides read TGTGCCAGCAGTGCTAGACAGGGGGCCTTTTACGAGCAGTACTTC.

The genes are TRBV4-3 and TRBJ2-5, with a weak D call TRBD2 (5 bases). Germline V gives CDR1 LGHNA, CDR2 YSLEER. Trimming took 0 bases from V and 7 from J, leaving 12 bases between them. The length of the CDR3 is 14 residues. DNA of the CDR3: TGCGCCAGCAGCCAAGATCTAGCCCTTCCGACCCAGTACTTC. Translated: CASSQDLALPTQYF.

This clonotype was picked up one time. The gene calls are TRBV5-6 and TRBJ1-3, with D perhaps matching TRBD1 (6 bases). CDR1 is SGHDT and CDR2 is YYEEEE in the germline V gene. Trimming took 4 bases from V and 10 from J, leaving 18 bases between them. The CDR3 is made up of 14 amino acids. The CDR3 sequence: CASSGDRPRGTIYF. The CDR3 DNA reads TGTGCCAGCAGCGGAGACAGGCCCCGGGGGACCATATATTTT.

V usage is TRBV28 and J usage is TRBJ2-6; D perhaps matches TRBD1 (6 bases). V lost 3 bases and J lost 5, with 17 bases in between. This CDR3 is 17 amino acids long. Germline CDR1 is MDHEN and CDR2 is SYDVKM. CDR3: CASSFLEQGIRANVLTF. Here the CDR3 DNA reads TGTGCCAGCAGTTTTCTGGAACAGGGAATTAGGGCCAACGTCCTGACTTTC.

The chain uses TRBV2 and TRBJ2-7; TRBD1 agrees at 9 bases. Germline-derived CDR1 and CDR2 are SNHLY and FYNNEI. V lost 7 bases and J lost 1; bases outside the gene matches: 14. The CDR3 sequence is 17 residues long. CDR3 loop: CASKLQGAVGTSYEQYF. CDR3 nucleotide sequence: TGTGCCAGCAAACTACAGGGGGCAGTTGGGACATCCTACGAGCAGTACTTC.

The chain carries TRBV18 and TRBJ2-7; D gene unclear. The CDR3 sequence is 12 residues long. Germline CDR1 KGHSH, CDR2 LQKENI. V was clipped by 4 bases and J by 5 bases, with 9 bases between them. CDR3 coding DNA: TGTGCCAGCTCACTGTCCTTTGACGAGCAGTACTTC. This sequence encodes CASSLSFDEQYF. Using reference TRBV18 and TRBJ2-7 for the parts outside the CDR3, the full variable domain is NAGVMQNPRHLVRRRGQEARLRCSPMKGHSHVYWYRQLPEEGLKFMVYLQKENIIDESGMPKERFSAEFPKEGPSILRIQQVVRGDSAAYFCASSLSFDEQYFGPGTRLTVT.

CDR3 loop: CASSQRARDSGGNEQFF. The CDR3 bases are TGTGCCAGCAGCCAAAGAGCGAGGGATAGCGGGGGAAATGAGCAGTTCTTC. The rearrangement links TRBV14 to TRBJ2-1, with 9 bases fitting TRBD2. The CDR3 consists of 17 residues. With V trimmed by 2 bases and J by 7 bases, 12 bases remained unmatched. From germline, CDR1 is SGHDN and CDR2 FVKESK.

The V call is TRBV4-1, the J call TRBJ2-7; D may be TRBD1 (5 bases). The CDR3 has 15 residues. V lost 0 bases, J lost 2 bases, and 11 bases lay in between. CDR1 is MGHRA and CDR2 is YSYEKL in the germline V gene. CDR3 region: CASSQDENRPYEQYF. The CDR3 DNA is TGCGCCAGCAGCCAAGATGAGAACAGGCCCTACGAGCAGTACTTC.

The chain joins TRBV2 to TRBJ2-7; D tentatively reads TRBD1 or TRBD2 (5 bases each). Germline V CDR1 and CDR2: SNHLY, FYNNEI. Trimming left V 3 bases short and J 6 bases short, with 18 bases between. This CDR3 contains 15 residues. In DNA form, the CDR3 reads TGTGCCAGCAGTGACCGGGGCTCTAGAAGCGGCGAGCAGTACTTC. Translating it yields CASSDRGSRSGEQYF.

V usage is TRBV5-1 and J usage is TRBJ2-1; tentative D call: TRBD1 (6 bases). The CDR3 runs to 14 residues. From germline, CDR1 is SGHRS and CDR2 YFSETQ. The ends were cut back, 4 bases at V and 0 bases at J, with 8 bases in the middle. This CDR3 reads CASSQTGSYNEQFF. For the CDR3, the DNA is TGCGCCAGCAGCCAGACAGGCTCCTACAATGAGCAGTTCTTC.

The rearrangement uses TRBV5-1 and TRBJ2-3, with TRBD1 identical over 8 bases. In germline, CDR1 is SGHRS, CDR2 YFSETQ. With 4 bases clipped from V and 2 bases from J, the junction kept 6 bases outside the gene matches. The CDR3 spans 15 residues. The DNA of the CDR3 is TGCGCCAGCAGCCGATGGACAGGGATCACAGATACGCAGTATTTT. Its protein is CASSRWTGITDTQYF.

The rearrangement uses TRBV20-1 and TRBJ2-7; TRBD1 matches at 8 bases. The length of the CDR3 is 14 residues. With V trimmed by 2 bases and J by 7 bases, 10 bases remained unmatched. Germline CDR1 reads DFQATT; CDR2 reads SNEGSKA (reference sequence). CDR3 nucleotides: TGCAGTGCTAGATCCGGGACAGGTACTGAAGAGCAGTACTTC. Its protein is CSARSGTGTEEQYF.

The genes are TRBV9 and TRBJ1-5; TRBD1 is a possible D gene (5 bases). CDR3 size: 15 residues. The V and J ends lost 0 bases and 0 bases respectively, with 7 bases between them. The germline gives CDR1 SGDLS, CDR2 YYNGEE. The CDR3 DNA reads TGTGCCAGCAGCGTAGAAGGGGATAGCAATCAGCCCCAGCATTTT. Translating gives CASSVEGDSNQPQHF.